This T cell receptor (beta chain) was sequenced for a study of CD8+CD57+ T cells in acquired aplastic anemia. CDR3 and TCR beta VDJ profiling relied on genomic DNA as the template. TCRdb reprocessed the reads with MiXCR, giving one entry per CDR3 protein. The sample contains 200,000 to 250,000 distinct CDR3 sequences, approximately 35% of which appear only once. This clonotype turned up a few times. The junction had 11 bases not matched to a gene; V was cut back by 5 bases and J by 4 bases. Germline CDR1 SGDLS, CDR2 YYNGEE. This CDR3 is 16 amino acids long. V gene TRBV9 combines with J gene TRBJ2-2, with 7 bases matching TRBD1. The sample consisted of sorted CD4+, CD8+, or CD8+CD57+ T cells (not recorded which) from PBMCs. This receptor was obtained from a human donor in good health, serving as a control. The CDR3 DNA reads as TGTGCCAGCAGGGGGCCTGGGTCAGGGGGCACCGGGGAGCTGTTTTTT. Protein product: CASRGPGSGGTGELFF.